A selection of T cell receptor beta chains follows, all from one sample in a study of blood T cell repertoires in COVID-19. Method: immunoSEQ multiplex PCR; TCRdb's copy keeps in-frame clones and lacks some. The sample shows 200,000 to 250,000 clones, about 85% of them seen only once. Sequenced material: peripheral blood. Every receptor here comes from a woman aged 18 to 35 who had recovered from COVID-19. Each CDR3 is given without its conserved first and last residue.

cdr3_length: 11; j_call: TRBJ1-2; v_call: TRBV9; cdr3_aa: ASSFRDSYGYT
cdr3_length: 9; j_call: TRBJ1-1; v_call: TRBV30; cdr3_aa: AWLMNTEAF
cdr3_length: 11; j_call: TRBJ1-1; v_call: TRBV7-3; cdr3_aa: ASSLGVGLEAF
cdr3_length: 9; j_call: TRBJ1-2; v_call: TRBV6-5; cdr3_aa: ASRQEYGYT
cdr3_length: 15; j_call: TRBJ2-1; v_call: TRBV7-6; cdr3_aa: ASSLVGLGRSHNEQF
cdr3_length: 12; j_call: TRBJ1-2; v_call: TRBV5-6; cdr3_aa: ASNSGGSNYGYT
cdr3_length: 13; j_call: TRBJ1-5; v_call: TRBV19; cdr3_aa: ASSFRGLSNQPQH
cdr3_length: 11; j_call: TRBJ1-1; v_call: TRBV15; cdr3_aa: ATSTPGGSGAF
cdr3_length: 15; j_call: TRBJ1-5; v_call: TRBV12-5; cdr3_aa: ASGLSPGVAGRQPQH
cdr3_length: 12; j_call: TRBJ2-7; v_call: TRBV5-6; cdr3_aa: ASSSGTGLYEQY
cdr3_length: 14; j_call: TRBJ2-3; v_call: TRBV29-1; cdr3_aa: SVEDRNGGATDTQY
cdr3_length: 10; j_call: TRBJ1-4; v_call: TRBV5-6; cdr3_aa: ASSFLNEKLF
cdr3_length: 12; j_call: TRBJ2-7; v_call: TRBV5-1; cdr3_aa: ASSPGTDTYEQY
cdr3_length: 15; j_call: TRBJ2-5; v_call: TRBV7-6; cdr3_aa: ASSLKRLAGPQETQY
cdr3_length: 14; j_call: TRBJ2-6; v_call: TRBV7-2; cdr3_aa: ASSLTGSSGANVLT
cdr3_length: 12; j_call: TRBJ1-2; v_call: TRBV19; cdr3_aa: ASISFGRGDGYT
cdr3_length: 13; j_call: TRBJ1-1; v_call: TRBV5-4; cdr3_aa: ASSSELQGHTEAF
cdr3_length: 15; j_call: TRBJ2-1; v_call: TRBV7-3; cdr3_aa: ASSPGLAGSSYNEQF
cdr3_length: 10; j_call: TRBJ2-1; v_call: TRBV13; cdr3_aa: ASSSQSGEQF
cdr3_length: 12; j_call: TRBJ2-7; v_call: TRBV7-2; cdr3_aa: ASSLATGAYEQY
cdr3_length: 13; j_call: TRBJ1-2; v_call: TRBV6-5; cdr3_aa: ASRRGGGLNYGYT
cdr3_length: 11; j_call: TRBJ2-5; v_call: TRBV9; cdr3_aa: ASSVAGSETQY